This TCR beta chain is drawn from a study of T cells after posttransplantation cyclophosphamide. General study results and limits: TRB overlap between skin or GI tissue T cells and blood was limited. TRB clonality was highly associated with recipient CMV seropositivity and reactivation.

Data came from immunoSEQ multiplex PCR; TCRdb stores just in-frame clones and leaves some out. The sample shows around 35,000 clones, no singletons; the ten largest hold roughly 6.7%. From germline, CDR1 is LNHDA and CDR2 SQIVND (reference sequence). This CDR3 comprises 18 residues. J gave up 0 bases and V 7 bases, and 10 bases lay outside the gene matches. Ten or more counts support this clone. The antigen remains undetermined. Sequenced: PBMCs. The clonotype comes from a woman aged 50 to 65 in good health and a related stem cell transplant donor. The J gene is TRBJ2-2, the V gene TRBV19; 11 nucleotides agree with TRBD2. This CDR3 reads CASTSPGLADANTGELFF. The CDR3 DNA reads TGTGCCAGTACCTCACCGGGACTAGCGGACGCGAACACCGGGGAGCTGTTTTTT.